What follows are 9 T cell receptor beta chains derived from one specimen sequenced in a study of OX40 agonist ivuxolimab in advanced cancers. Libraries were built with the immunoSEQ multiplex PCR assay. In TCRdb, the immuneACCESS table is reduced to in-frame sequences with V and J assigned. These tables do not hold every clone; where another copy was compared, an unresolved V gene accounts for under half, and the others remain unexplained. This sample lists some 54,000 clones; roughly nine tenths were detected once. Around 7% of the sample lies in the top ten. The specimen comprised CD4+ or CD8+ T cells sorted from blood, sampled in a trial of the OX40 agonist ivuxolimab. These receptors came from an adult with an advanced solid tumor such as melanoma, head and neck, liver or kidney cancer.

This chain connects TRBV19 to TRBJ1-1, with D unresolved. This CDR3 contains 14 residues. Germline values: CDR1 LNHDA, CDR2 SQIVND (reference sequence). The V end lost 2 bases, the J end lost 0 bases, and 7 bases lay between the germline ends. The CDR3: CASSIIPLNTEAFF. Written as DNA, the CDR3 is TGTGCCAGTAGTATAATCCCGTTGAACACTGAAGCTTTCTTT.

This rearrangement joins TRBV11-2 to TRBJ1-3; no firm D call. The CDR3 totals 11 residues. Germline-derived CDR1 and CDR2 are SGHAT and FQNNGV. For the CDR3, the DNA is TGTGCGGGCCGCGGGGGAAACACCATATATTTT. Translating gives CAGRGGNTIYF.

The chain uses TRBV7-8 and TRBJ1-3; D possibly corresponds to TRBD1 (5 bases). The CDR3 is 14 amino acids. Trimming removed 5 bases at V and 4 bases at J, with 12 bases between. From germline, CDR1 is SGHVS and CDR2 FQNEAQ. For the CDR3, the DNA is TGTGCCAGCAGCCCCGGGACGGGAGGAAACACCATATATTTT. Protein: CASSPGTGGNTIYF.

This rearrangement joins TRBV7-9 to TRBJ1-6, with 7 bases that match TRBD1. The CDR3 consists of 14 residues. The J segment lost 9 bases and the V segment lost 3 bases, leaving 5 bases of the junction unmatched. The V gene's germline CDR1 is SEHNR and CDR2 FQNEAQ (reference sequence). CDR3 sequence: CASSFKGAGSPLHF. In DNA, the CDR3 is TGTGCCAGCAGCTTCAAGGGGGCTGGTTCACCCCTCCACTTT.

The chain joins TRBV27 to TRBJ2-3; D may match TRBD1 or TRBD2 (6 bases each). This CDR3 contains 16 residues. The V end lost 5 bases, the J end lost 0 bases, and 15 bases lay between the germline ends. The germline V gene encodes CDR1 MNHEY and CDR2 SMNVEV (reference sequence). CDR3 coding DNA: TGTGCCAGCAGTCTCCAAGGGGGGCGAAGCACAGATACGCAGTATTTT. Translated: CASSLQGGRSTDTQYF.

This chain joins TRBV2 and TRBJ2-1; D might be TRBD2 (6 bases). CDR1 and CDR2 (germline): SNHLY, FYNNEI. CDR3 size: 15 residues. V lost 3 bases, J lost 6 bases, and 15 bases lay in between. The CDR3 sequence: CASSERRDPLNEQFF. The CDR3 DNA sequence: TGTGCCAGCAGTGAGAGGCGGGATCCTCTCAATGAGCAGTTCTTC.

The chain joins TRBV19 to TRBJ1-3; D gene unclear. Germline V gene lookup returns CDR1 LNHDA and CDR2 SQIVND (reference sequence). Trimming removed 1 base from V and 1 base from J, with 8 bases in between. The CDR3 contains 15 residues. The CDR3 is CASSIGAESGNTIYF. Here the CDR3 DNA reads TGTGCCAGTAGTATAGGTGCAGAATCTGGAAACACCATATATTTT.

The V gene is TRBV9, the J gene TRBJ1-6, with 10 bases lining up with TRBD1. This CDR3 region has 17 residues. Germline V gene lookup returns CDR1 SGDLS and CDR2 YYNGEE. V lost 2 bases and J lost 8; bases outside the gene matches: 10. The CDR3 reads CASSVQSGGTGDSPLHF. As DNA, the CDR3 is TGTGCCAGCAGCGTCCAGAGCGGCGGGACAGGGGATTCACCCCTCCACTTT. The full variable domain, rest sourced from reference TRBV9 and TRBJ1-6, is DSGVTQTPKHLITATGQRVTLRCSPRSGDLSVYWYQQSLDQGLQFLIQYYNGEERAKGNILERFSAQQFPDLHSELNLSSLELGDSALYFCASSVQSGGTGDSPLHFGNGTRLTVT.

This chain connects TRBV6-5 to TRBJ1-1; 7 nucleotides match TRBD1. The CDR3 covers 15 residues. Germline assignment: CDR1 MNHEY and CDR2 SVGAGI. V was pared by 2 bases and J by 5 bases, with 8 bases of the junction left unmatched. CDR3 region: CASSYGGGQSTEAFF. The CDR3 coding sequence is TGTGCCAGCAGTTACGGGGGGGGACAGAGTACTGAAGCTTTCTTT.